Listed below are T cell receptor beta chains from one sample, sequenced in a study of Ad26.COV2.S vaccination and SARS-CoV-2 variants. Profiled with immunoSEQ multiplex PCR; TCRdb holds only in-frame clones, not every one. The sample contains fewer than 500,000 clones, roughly 87% of which appear only once. The material sequenced was peripheral blood, taken in a trial of Ad26.COV2.S vaccine versus placebo. The receptors derive from a person aged 18-65 years who received the Ad26.COV2.S COVID-19 vaccine or a placebo. The CDR3 runs from the conserved cysteine through the conserved F or W. The D gene is left open where the match is weak. Some rows mark clone size as missing; the rest say once, few, many or name a class of expanded clone.

TRBV9	TRBJ1-4	.	.	TGTGCCAGCAGCTCCACTCCGGGGGTAACTAATGAAAAACTGTTTTTT	CASSSTPGVTNEKLFF
TRBV9	TRBJ1-4	.	.	TGTGCCAGCAGCGTAGCAGGACAGTATAATGAAAAACTGTTTTTT	CASSVAGQYNEKLFF
TRBV3-1/TRBV3-2	TRBJ2-2	TRBD2	.	TGTGCCAGCAGTGTAGCGGGGGAAAACGGGGAGCTGTTTTTT	CASSVAGENGELFF
TRBV19	TRBJ1-1	.	.	TGTGCCAGTAGTATTATTGGGGGCGGGGTCACTGAAGCTTTCTTT	CASSIIGGGVTEAFF
TRBV27	TRBJ1-2	TRBD1	.	TGTGCCAGCAGTTTATCGAGGGACAGCTATGGCTACACCTTC	CASSLSRDSYGYTF
TRBV7-8	TRBJ2-3	.	.	TGTGCCAGCAGTCCTTGGCACAGGGTCAGCGTGGATACGCAGTATTTT	CASSPWHRVSVDTQYF
TRBV15	TRBJ2-7	.	.	TGTGCCACCAGCAGAGATAAGACAGGCGAGCAGTACTTC	CATSRDKTGEQYF
TRBV5-4	TRBJ1-5	TRBD1	.	TGTGCCAGCATAAGAAAGCATCTAGGGACAGGGAATCAGCCCCAGCATTTT	CASIRKHLGTGNQPQHF
TRBV28	TRBJ1-5	TRBD1	once	TGTGCCAGCAGGCTCCTCCGGGACAGGCGTAATCAGCCCCAGCATTTT	CASRLLRDRRNQPQHF
TRBV7-2	TRBJ2-1	.	.	TGTGCCAGCAGCTTAGCGTGGATGGCCTACAATGAGCAGTTCTTC	CASSLAWMAYNEQFF
TRBV7-9	TRBJ2-1	.	once	TGTGCCAGCAGCCCAGCAGGGGGGGGCTACAATGAGCAGTTCTTC	CASSPAGGGYNEQFF
TRBV18	TRBJ2-4	.	.	TGTGCCAGCTCCTCTAGAAAAAACATTCAGTACTTC	CASSSRKNIQYF
TRBV7-9	TRBJ1-1	.	.	TGTGTCCTCGGAGGGGTCGCTTTCTTT	CVLGGVAFF
TRBV4-3	TRBJ2-3	.	.	TGCGCCAGCCGCCCACGACAGGGAGGAGGCACAGATACGCAGTATTTT	CASRPRQGGGTDTQYF
TRBV6-2/TRBV6-3	TRBJ1-5	TRBD1	.	TGTGCCAGCAGCCAGGACAGGGGAATGGCCCAGCATTTT	CASSQDRGMAQHF
TRBV12-3/TRBV12-4	TRBJ2-3	.	.	TGTGCCAGCAGTCTAGCAGATACGCAGTATTTT	CASSLADTQYF
TRBV18	TRBJ1-2	.	.	TGTGCCAGCTCACCAAATGGACGGGGCTACACCTTC	CASSPNGRGYTF
TRBV18	TRBJ1-1	.	once	TGTGCCAGCTTCTTAGGGACGGCGAACACTGAAGCTTTCTTT	CASFLGTANTEAFF
TRBV7-2	TRBJ2-3	TRBD2	once	TGTGCCAGCAGCTTAAACGCGGCGGGGGTAACAGATACGCAGTATTTT	CASSLNAAGVTDTQYF
TRBV18	TRBJ2-7	.	.	TGTGCCAGCTCACCAGGGACCGATGGCGAGCAGTACTTC	CASSPGTDGEQYF
TRBV5-1	TRBJ2-3	TRBD2	.	TGCGCCAGCAGCTCCAGGGACTACCCACACCACACAGATACGCAGTATTTT	CASSSRDYPHHTDTQYF
TRBV7-9	TRBJ1-2	TRBD1	.	TGTGCCAGCAGCCCCCGGGCAGGGGGTAACACCTTC	CASSPRAGGNTF
TRBV10-3	TRBJ2-1	.	.	TGTGCCATCAGTGAGACCCCTGGATCGTTCTACAATGAGCAGTTCTTC	CAISETPGSFYNEQFF
TRBV4-3	TRBJ1-2	.	.	TGCGCCAGCAGCCAAGACTACGGCCAGGACTATGGCTACACCTTC	CASSQDYGQDYGYTF
TRBV4-3	TRBJ1-2	TRBD1	.	TGCGCCAGCAGCCCCGCACATCAGGGGGCCTATGGCTACACCTTC	CASSPAHQGAYGYTF
TRBV7-2	TRBJ2-1	.	.	TGTGCCAGCAGCTTAAGATTCAATGAGCAGTTCTTC	CASSLRFNEQFF
TRBV5-1	TRBJ2-2	.	once	TGCGCCAGCAGCTTACTTGGCTTGGGTTACACCGGGGAGCTGTTTTTT	CASSLLGLGYTGELFF
TRBV9	TRBJ1-1	.	once	TGTGCCAGCAGCGTAGATGGGTCCGGCGGCTACACTGAAGCTTTCTTT	CASSVDGSGGYTEAFF
TRBV9	TRBJ1-4	TRBD1	.	TGTGCCAGCAGCCCCGATACAGGGGGCCTTGCCCCTAATGAAAAACTGTTTTTT	CASSPDTGGLAPNEKLFF
TRBV3-1/TRBV3-2	TRBJ2-3	.	once	TGTGCCAGCAGCCAAGATTGGGCAGCTAGCACAGATACGCAGTATTTT	CASSQDWAASTDTQYF
TRBV27	TRBJ2-5	.	.	TGTGCCAGCAGTTTTGTGGCGGATCAAGAGACCCAGTACTTC	CASSFVADQETQYF
TRBV5-4	TRBJ2-1	TRBD2	.	TGTGCCAGCAGCTTGAGACTAGCGGCACACAATGAGCAGTTCTTC	CASSLRLAAHNEQFF
TRBV7-6	TRBJ1-2	.	.	TGTGCCAGCAGCTCCATCCGAGGGGGGATTGGCTACACCTTC	CASSSIRGGIGYTF
TRBV12-3/TRBV12-4	TRBJ2-4	.	.	TGTGCCAGCAAATTGGGAGACATTCAGTACTTC	CASKLGDIQYF
TRBV19	TRBJ1-2	.	.	TGTGCCAGTAGTCTAGAGCCGAACTATGGCTACACCTTC	CASSLEPNYGYTF
TRBV3-1/TRBV3-2	TRBJ1-2	TRBD1	.	TGTGCCAGCAGCCTGTGGGACAGGCGAAACTATGGCTACACCTTC	CASSLWDRRNYGYTF
TRBV4-3	TRBJ1-1	.	.	TGCGCCAGCAGCCAAGAACCCCAAAGTTGGACTGAAGCTTTCTTT	CASSQEPQSWTEAFF
TRBV11-1	TRBJ2-7	TRBD1	.	TGTGCCAGCAGCTTAATGGGGACAGTCGAGCAGTACTTC	CASSLMGTVEQYF
TRBV20-1	TRBJ2-7	.	.	TGCAGTGCTAGAGACATCCCTCGCCAGTACTTC	CSARDIPRQYF
TRBV27	TRBJ1-2	.	.	TGTGCCAGCAGCGGGATCTCGGCCCTTGGGGGCTACACCTTC	CASSGISALGGYTF
TRBV7-6	TRBJ2-1	.	.	TGTGCCAGCAGCTTAGGCTACAATGAGCAGTTCTTC	CASSLGYNEQFF
TRBV6-2/TRBV6-3	TRBJ2-5	.	.	TGTGCCAGCAGTCACCTTATCCCGACTAGTCGGCAAGAGACCCAGTACTTC	CASSHLIPTSRQETQYF
TRBV7-8	TRBJ1-1	.	.	TGTGCCAGCAGATTAGAGGTACACCTCACTGAAGCTTTCTTT	CASRLEVHLTEAFF
TRBV20-1	TRBJ2-1	.	.	TGCAGTGCCAGTTATAAACTCTTC	CSASYKLF
TRBV5-1	TRBJ2-1	.	.	TGCGCCAGCAGCTTGGAAGCGGCAAGCTCCTACAATGAGCAGTTCTTC	CASSLEAASSYNEQFF
TRBV5-1	TRBJ1-1	.	.	TGCGCCAGCAGCTCGGTCCCCCAAGACACTGAAGCTTTCTTT	CASSSVPQDTEAFF
TRBV7-2	TRBJ2-3	.	.	TGTGCCAGCAGCGGAGACGGGGGTGGCACAGATACGCAGTATTTT	CASSGDGGGTDTQYF
TRBV7-2	TRBJ2-7	.	.	TGTGCCAGCAGTTTAGGAGGGGGCGAGCAGTACTTC	CASSLGGGEQYF